Shown below are 5 T cell receptor beta chains from a single sample sequenced in a study of blood T cell repertoires in COVID-19. The data were produced by immunoSEQ multiplex PCR, yet TCRdb's version contains in-frame clones alone and is incomplete. The sample yields tens of thousands of clones, 80% to 90% seen once. Specimen: peripheral blood. All receptors derive from a man aged 60-69 years with acute or convalescent COVID-19.

The count of this clone is one. The rearrangement links TRBV12-5 to TRBJ2-2, with 8 bases lining up with TRBD2. The CDR3 spans 17 residues. J was trimmed by 5 bases and V by 7 bases; bases with no gene match: 15. In germline, CDR1 is LGHNT, CDR2 FRNRAP. The CDR3 nucleotides are TGTGCTAGTGCCCCGGGAGGGGGGGCGCGCCGGACCGGGGAGCTGTTTTTT. Translation gives CASAPGGGARRTGELFF.

The rearrangement uses TRBV5-4 and TRBJ1-1; 7 nucleotides line up with TRBD1. The CDR3 loop spans 15 amino acids. Per germline, CDR1 SGHNT and CDR2 YYREEE (reference sequence). V was clipped by 4 bases and J by 0 bases; unmatched bases: 6. For the CDR3, the DNA is TGTGCCAGCAGCCCCAGACAGGGTATGAACACTGAAGCTTTCTTT. Residues: CASSPRQGMNTEAFF.

The rearrangement uses TRBV23-1 and TRBJ2-7; D not resolved. TRBV23-1 is filed as an ORF, its function uncertain. This CDR3 contains 15 residues. Trimming cost V 3 bases and J 4 bases, with 16 bases left between them. This CDR3 is CASSHSFRIQYEQYV. The DNA of the CDR3 is TGCGCCAGCAGTCATTCGTTCCGGATACAGTACGAGCAGTACGTC.

The V and J genes are TRBV6-5 and TRBJ1-1; weak D call: TRBD1 (5 bases). V lost 7 bases, J lost 1 base, and 16 bases lay in between. CDR1 MNHEY and CDR2 SVGAGI come from the germline V gene. CDR3 length: 15 residues. CDR3 sequence (DNA): TGTGCCAGCACCGACGGGGGTGTGGGGAACACTGAAGCTTTCTTT. Translating gives CASTDGGVGNTEAFF.

V gene TRBV5-6 combines with J gene TRBJ2-2; TRBD1 matches 8 bases. Germline V gene data show CDR1 as SGHDT and CDR2 as YYEEEE. V was clipped by 2 bases and J by 5 bases; unmatched bases: 5. CDR3 length: 15 residues. The CDR3 reads CASSFRRDRTGELFF. CDR3 bases: TGTGCCAGCAGCTTCCGTCGGGACAGGACCGGGGAGCTGTTTTTT.